One sample yielded the 22 T cell receptor beta chains listed below, sequenced in a study of cytomegalovirus exposure and HLA in healthy donors (dated 2017 in TCRdb). The library relied on the immunoSEQ multiplex PCR assay. The multiplex PCR relied on a mix of 60 forward primers for TCR Vbeta segments and 13 reverse primers for TCR Jbeta segments. TCRdb took this table from immuneACCESS and kept in-frame rearrangements with V and J called. Such tables lack part of the clones; where checked against another copy, unresolved V genes explain under half of the gap, and the rest is unexplained. The sample records roughly 140,000 clones, 80% of which are singletons. Around 5% of the sample is in the top ten clones. The sequenced sample was PBMCs. Source of these receptors: a male donor in good health and CMV-seronegative.

This clone was seen only a few times. The V and J genes are TRBV30 and TRBJ2-7; TRBD1 might be the D (6 bases). Germline V CDR1 and CDR2: GTSNPN, SVGIG (reference sequence). The CDR3 sequence is 14 residues long. The V gene lost 3 bases and the J gene lost 4 bases, with 16 bases spanning the gap. The CDR3 region is CAWSRPPGVYEQYF. CDR3 nucleotide sequence: TGTGCCTGGAGCCGGCCCCCAGGGGTTTACGAGCAGTACTTC.

The table lists this clone with a few counts. The chain couples TRBV29-1 to TRBJ1-5, with 7 bases lining up with TRBD1. CDR1 is SQVTM and CDR2 is ANQGSEA in the germline V gene. The CDR3 extends over 15 amino acids. With V trimmed by 6 bases and J by 6 bases, 14 bases remained unmatched. This chain's CDR3 is CSVLLIDRAGQPQHF. CDR3 nucleotides: TGCAGCGTCTTGCTAATCGACAGGGCCGGTCAGCCCCAGCATTTT.

V usage is TRBV30 and J usage is TRBJ2-2; possible D gene TRBD1, 6 bases. The CDR3 spans 13 residues. CDR1 and CDR2 (germline): GTSNPN, SVGIG (reference sequence). Deletions cut 3 bases from V and 5 bases from J, with 10 bases between. The CDR3 protein is CAWRRGYTGELFF. CDR3 coding DNA: TGTGCCTGGAGGAGGGGGTATACCGGGGAGCTGTTTTTT.

CDR3 coding DNA: TGTGCCAGCAGCTCGAGCTTTCCGAGTCAGGGTCTGGCCACTGAAGCTTTCTTT. It codes for CASSSSFPSQGLATEAFF. The V gene is TRBV7-6, the J gene TRBJ1-1; possible D gene TRBD1, 5 bases. V was pared by 4 bases and J by 4 bases, with 25 bases between. Germline V lookup: CDR1 SGHVS, CDR2 FNYEAQ. The length of the CDR3 is 18 residues.

The V gene is TRBV30, the J gene TRBJ1-6; D might be TRBD1 (6 bases). Germline V CDR1 and CDR2: GTSNPN, SVGIG (reference sequence). The CDR3 totals 14 residues. Trimming took 4 bases from V and 6 from J, leaving 13 bases between them. The CDR3 here is CAWTETGLNSPLHF. Here the CDR3 DNA reads TGTGCCTGGACCGAGACAGGCCTTAATTCACCCCTCCACTTT.

CDR3 nucleotide sequence: TGCAGCGCCCATACGGGGGGCGGTGGAAACACCATATATTTT. Encoded protein: CSAHTGGGGNTIYF. V gene TRBV29-1 combines with J gene TRBJ1-3; TRBD1 is a possible D gene (6 bases). The CDR3 contains 14 residues. Trimming removed 7 bases at V and 3 bases at J, with 16 bases between. Germline lookup yields CDR1 SQVTM and CDR2 ANQGSEA.

This clone showed up just once. CDR3 coding DNA: TGTGCCAGCAAAACCCCCCAAGAAGACGGGTCTGAAGCTTTCTTT. Its translation: CASKTPQEDGSEAFF. This chain connects TRBV28 to TRBJ1-1; D is ambiguous. This CDR3 is 15 amino acids long. Trimming removed 7 bases from V and 6 bases from J, with 21 bases in between. Germline V gives CDR1 MDHEN, CDR2 SYDVKM.

V usage is TRBV2 and J usage is TRBJ1-5; possibly TRBD1 for D (6 bases). CDR3 length: 14 residues. The germline V gene has CDR1 SNHLY and CDR2 FYNNEI. Trimming stripped 4 bases from V and 4 bases from J, with 11 bases between. CDR3 in amino acids: CASSGSDRNQPQHF. The CDR3 coding sequence is TGTGCCAGCAGTGGTTCAGACAGGAATCAGCCCCAGCATTTT.

This clone has only one observation. Other DNA sequences in this specimen translate into the identical CDR3. The J gene is TRBJ2-1, the V gene TRBV5-4; D is possibly TRBD2 (5 bases). Germline CDR1 is SGHNT and CDR2 is YYREEE (reference sequence). Trimming took 0 bases from V and 3 from J, leaving 7 bases between them. There are 14 residues in the CDR3. CDR3 DNA: TGTGCCAGCAGCTTGGCGGGGAGCTACAATGAGCAGTTCTTC. Translation: CASSLAGSYNEQFF.

The CDR3 sequence is CASGATINEKLFF. CDR3 sequence (DNA): TGTGCCAGCGGAGCGACGATTAATGAAAAACTGTTTTTT. This rearrangement joins TRBV6-5 to TRBJ1-4, with D hard to call. V was clipped by 8 bases and J by 4 bases, with 11 bases between them. The length of the CDR3 is 13 residues. Germline V CDR1 and CDR2: MNHEY, SVGAGI.

This clone appeared a few times. The V call is TRBV15, the J call TRBJ1-4, with 8 bases fitting TRBD1. CDR1 and CDR2 from the germline V gene are LNHNV and YYDKDF (reference sequence). The ends lost 9 bases at V and 7 bases at J; junction bases unmatched: 19. The CDR3 has 17 amino acids. The CDR3: CATGRGKGTGLSEKLFF. As DNA, the CDR3 is TGTGCCACGGGAAGGGGCAAAGGGACAGGATTAAGTGAAAAACTGTTTTTT. The full variable domain, its missing parts supplied by reference TRBV15 and TRBJ1-4, is DAMVIQNPRYQVTQFGKPVTLSCSQTLNHNVMYWYQQKSSQAPKLLFHYYDKDFNNEADTPDNFQSRRPNTSFCFLDIRSPGLGDTAMYLCATGRGKGTGLSEKLFFGSGTQLSVL.

The chain carries TRBV6-5 and TRBJ2-1, with 7 nucleotides matching TRBD2. CDR3 length: 13 amino acids. J lost 3 bases, V lost 8 bases, and 4 bases had no gene match. CDR1 is MNHEY and CDR2 is SVGAGI in the germline V gene. The CDR3 sequence: CASSGGVYNEQFF. The CDR3, as DNA: TGTGCCAGCTCTGGGGGGGTCTACAATGAGCAGTTCTTC.

This chain connects TRBV18 to TRBJ1-5, with D possibly being TRBD1 (5 bases). Trimming took 3 bases from V and 4 from J, leaving 10 bases between them. Germline V gene lookup returns CDR1 KGHSH and CDR2 LQKENI. The CDR3 extends over 14 amino acids. CDR3 bases: TGTGCCAGCTCACCCCGGGAGGGGAATCAGCCCCAGCATTTT. This sequence encodes CASSPREGNQPQHF.

The chain links TRBV7-9 to TRBJ2-5, with TRBD1 identical over 8 bases. The CDR3 has 13 residues. Per germline, CDR1 SEHNR and CDR2 FQNEAQ (reference sequence). V lost 5 bases and J lost 7; bases outside the gene matches: 6. CDR3 nucleotides: TGTGCCAGCAGCGTGACAGGGGAGGTGACCCAGTACTTC. This encodes CASSVTGEVTQYF.

This chain joins TRBV9 and TRBJ2-1; D gene uncertain. Deletions cut 0 bases from V and 4 bases from J, with 11 bases between. The CDR3 is 15 amino acids. CDR1 is SGDLS and CDR2 is YYNGEE in the germline V gene. In nucleotides, the CDR3 is TGTGCCAGCAGCGTAGATCCCTCCCGGTACAATGAGCAGTTCTTC. It is translated as CASSVDPSRYNEQFF.

This chain joins TRBV6-6 and TRBJ1-2; D gene uncertain. Germline CDR1 is MNHNY and CDR2 is SVGAGI (reference sequence). V dropped 7 bases and J dropped 6 bases, with 15 bases sitting between them. The CDR3 has 13 amino acids. The CDR3 spells CASMIAGGDGYTF. The CDR3 coding sequence is TGTGCCAGCATGATAGCAGGAGGAGATGGCTACACCTTC.

The chain joins TRBV18 to TRBJ1-1, with D possibly being TRBD1 (5 bases). Trimming shortened V by 3 bases and J by 1 base, and 15 bases separated the two germline ends. The germline CDR1 and CDR2 sequences are KGHSH and LQKENI. This CDR3 comprises 16 residues. In DNA, the CDR3 is TGTGCCAGCTCACCTCGGGGGGGGAACTGGAACACTGAAGCTTTCTTT. It specifies CASSPRGGNWNTEAFF.

The rearrangement joins TRBV19 to TRBJ2-7; 9 nucleotides align to TRBD2. CDR1 is LNHDA and CDR2 is SQIVND in the germline V gene (reference sequence). This CDR3 spans 13 amino acids. The V gene end was trimmed by 3 bases and the J gene end by 6 bases; junction bases not matched to a gene: 3. CDR3 protein: CASSMGLAGEQYF. CDR3 nucleotides: TGTGCCAGTAGTATGGGACTAGCAGGCGAGCAGTACTTC.

The rearrangement uses TRBV2 and TRBJ1-2; D possibly corresponds to TRBD1 (5 bases). The CDR3 length is 13 residues. Trimming removed 7 bases from V and 4 bases from J, with 13 bases in between. Germline V gives CDR1 SNHLY, CDR2 FYNNEI. CDR3: CASTGIRFYGYTF. Written as DNA, the CDR3 is TGTGCCAGCACAGGGATCCGATTCTATGGCTACACCTTC. Using reference TRBV2 and TRBJ1-2 for the parts outside the CDR3, the full variable domain is EPEVTQTPSHQVTQMGQEVILRCVPISNHLYFYWYRQILGQKVEFLVSFYNNEISEKSEIFDDQFSVERPDGSNFTLKIRSTKLEDSAMYFCASTGIRFYGYTFGSGTRLTVV.

This clone was recorded once. The chain has TRBV25-1 and TRBJ2-6, with D possibly being TRBD1 (6 bases). The germline V gene has CDR1 MGHDK and CDR2 SYGVNS. Trimming pared 4 bases from V and 1 base from J, leaving 8 bases between. The CDR3 has 15 amino acids. CDR3: CASSGGGSGANVLTF. CDR3 DNA sequence: TGTGCCAGCAGTGGAGGGGGATCTGGGGCCAACGTCCTGACTTTC. Full variable domain (rest looked up from reference TRBV25-1 and TRBJ2-6): EADIYQTPRYLVIGTGKKITLECSQTMGHDKMYWYQQDPGMELHLIHYSYGVNSTEKGDLSSESTVSRIRTEHFPLTLESARPSHTSQYLCASSGGGSGANVLTFGAGSRLTVL.

In this sample, this clone turned up once. This sequence joins TRBV19 and TRBJ1-1; the D is unclear. This CDR3 is built from 13 residues. Germline V CDR1 and CDR2: LNHDA, SQIVND (reference sequence). Trimming cost V 6 bases and J 0 bases, with 8 bases left between them. The CDR3 DNA is TGTGCCAGTAGGTGGCGGATGAACACTGAAGCTTTCTTT. It yields the protein CASRWRMNTEAFF.

This clone was counted a single time. The chain uses TRBV5-4 and TRBJ2-5; D might be TRBD2 (7 bases). V was cut by 4 bases and J by 5 bases, with 12 bases left in between. CDR3 length equals 13 residues. Germline assignment: CDR1 SGHNT and CDR2 YYREEE (reference sequence). The CDR3 region has the DNA TGTGCCAGCAGCAGGGGGGGAAGGGAGACCCAGTACTTC. Translating it yields CASSRGGRETQYF. The full variable domain, completed using reference TRBV5-4 and TRBJ2-5, is ETGVTQSPTHLIKTRGQQVTLRCSSQSGHNTVSWYQQALGQGPQFIFQYYREEENGRGNFPPRFSGLQFPNYSSELNVNALELDDSALYLCASSRGGRETQYFGPGTRLLVL.